This T cell receptor (beta chain) was observed in a study of blood T cell repertoires in COVID-19. Study background: Italy, Spain and the United States were the sources of the convalescent and acute COVID-19 samples. PBMCs, B-cell-depleted T cells, or T cells provided the cDNA or gDNA that made up the material.

While infection was still active, Seattle patients were enrolled and then followed longitudinally. Authors' data handling: From reference gene primer amplification, estimates of nucleated cell counts were derived. The assay was immunoSEQ multiplex PCR, and TCRdb's table has in-frame clones only and misses some. The DNA gave D and trimming, while V, J and clone size come from that table. This table has about 270,000 clones, about nine tenths appearing once. Germline CDR1 reads LNHDA; CDR2 reads SQIVND (reference sequence). The length of the CDR3 is 14 residues. The junction had 2 bases not matched to a gene; V was cut back by 0 bases and J by 5 bases.

The receptor was derived from a woman younger than 45 with COVID-19, enrolled during active disease. This rearrangement joins TRBV19 to TRBJ2-7, with 9 bases lining up with TRBD1. The material sequenced was peripheral blood. This CDR3 reads CASSIEGQGDEQYF. CDR3 coding DNA: TGTGCCAGTAGTATAGAGGGACAGGGAGACGAGCAGTACTTC.